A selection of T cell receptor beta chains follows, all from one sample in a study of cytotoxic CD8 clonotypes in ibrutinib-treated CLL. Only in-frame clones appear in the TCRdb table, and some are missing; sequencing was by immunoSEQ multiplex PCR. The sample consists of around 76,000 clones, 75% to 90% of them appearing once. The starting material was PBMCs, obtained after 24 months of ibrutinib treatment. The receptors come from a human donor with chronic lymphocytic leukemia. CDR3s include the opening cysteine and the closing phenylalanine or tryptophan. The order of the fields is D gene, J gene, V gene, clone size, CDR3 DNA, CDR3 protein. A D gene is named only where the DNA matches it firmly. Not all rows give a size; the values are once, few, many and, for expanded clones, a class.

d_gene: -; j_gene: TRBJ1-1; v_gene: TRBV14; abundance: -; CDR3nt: TGTGCCAGCAGCCAAGATCAGGGGTGGGGAAACGCTGAAGCTTTCTTT; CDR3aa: CASSQDQGWGNAEAFF
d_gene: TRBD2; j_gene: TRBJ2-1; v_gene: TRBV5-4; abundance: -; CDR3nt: TGTGCCAGCAGCCGGACTAGCGGACTGACGGATGAGCAGTTCTTC; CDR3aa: CASSRTSGLTDEQFF
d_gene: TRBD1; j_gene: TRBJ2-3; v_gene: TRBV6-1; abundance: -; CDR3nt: TGTGCCAGCAGTGAATCAGGGACAGGGGGCACAGATACGCAGTATTTT; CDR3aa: CASSESGTGGTDTQYF
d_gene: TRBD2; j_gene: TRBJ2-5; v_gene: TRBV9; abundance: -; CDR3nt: TGTGCCAGCAGCGTAGGACTAGCGGGGGGGGAGACCCAGTACTTC; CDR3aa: CASSVGLAGGETQYF
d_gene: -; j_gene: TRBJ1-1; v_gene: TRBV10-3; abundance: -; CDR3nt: TGTGCCATCAGTGAAGGAGAGTGGAGTCGGACTGAAGCTTTCTTT; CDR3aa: CAISEGEWSRTEAFF
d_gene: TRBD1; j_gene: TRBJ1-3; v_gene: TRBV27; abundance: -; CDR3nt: TGTGCCAGCAGTTTGGGACAGGGGGGAAGGAACACCATATATTTT; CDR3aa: CASSLGQGGRNTIYF
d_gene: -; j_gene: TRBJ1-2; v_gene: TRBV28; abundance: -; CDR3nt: TGTGCCAGCAGTTTATCACAGGGCGTCTATGGCTACACCTTC; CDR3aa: CASSLSQGVYGYTF
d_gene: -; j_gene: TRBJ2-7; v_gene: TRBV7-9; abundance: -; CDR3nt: TGTGCCAGCAGCTTAGGGGACGGCTACGAGCAGTACTTC; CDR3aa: CASSLGDGYEQYF
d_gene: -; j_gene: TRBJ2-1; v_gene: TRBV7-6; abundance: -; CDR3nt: TGTGCCAGCAGCCCGGGCCCCCCTCCCCATCGTGAGCAGTTCTTC; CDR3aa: CASSPGPPPHREQFF
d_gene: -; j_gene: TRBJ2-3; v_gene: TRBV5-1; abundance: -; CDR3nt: TGCGCCAGCAGCTTGGATGGGCTAAGCACAGATACGCAGTATTTT; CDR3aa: CASSLDGLSTDTQYF
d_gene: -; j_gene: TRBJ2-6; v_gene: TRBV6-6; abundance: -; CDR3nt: TGTGCCAGCAGTTACGGGGAAGTCTCTGGGGCCAACGTCCTGACTTTC; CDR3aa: CASSYGEVSGANVLTF
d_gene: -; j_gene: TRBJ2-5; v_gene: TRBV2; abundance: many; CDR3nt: TGTGCCACCCACGTAATCAAGCAAGAGACCCAGTACTTC; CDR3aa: CATHVIKQETQYF
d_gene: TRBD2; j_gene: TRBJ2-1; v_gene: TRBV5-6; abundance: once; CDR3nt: TGTGCCAGCAGCTTGTTTATGGTGGTGGCGGGAGGAGGCGAGCAGTTCTTC; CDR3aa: CASSLFMVVAGGGEQFF
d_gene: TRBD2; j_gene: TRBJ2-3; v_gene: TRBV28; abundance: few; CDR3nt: TGTGCCAGCAGTTTAGTGGGACTAGCGGGTTCAGGTCGAAAACGCACAGATACGCAGTATTTT; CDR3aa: CASSLVGLAGSGRKRTDTQYF
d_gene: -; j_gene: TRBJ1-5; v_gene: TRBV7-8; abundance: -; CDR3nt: TGTGCCAGCAGCTTAGCGAGAATTAGTGACAGTCAGCCCCAGCATTTT; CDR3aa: CASSLARISDSQPQHF
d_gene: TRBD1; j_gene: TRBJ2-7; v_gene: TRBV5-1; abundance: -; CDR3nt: TGCGCCAGCAGCAGCCGGGACAGGGGGCGAGGAGAGCAGTACTTC; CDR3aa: CASSSRDRGRGEQYF
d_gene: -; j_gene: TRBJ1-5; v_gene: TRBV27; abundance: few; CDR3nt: TGTGCCAGCAGTTTAACAGGGAATCAGCCCCAGCATTTT; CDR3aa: CASSLTGNQPQHF
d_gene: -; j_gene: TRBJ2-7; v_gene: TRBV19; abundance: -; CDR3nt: TGTGCCAGTAGTATGTCTGGCAGGGCCTACGAGCAGTACTTC; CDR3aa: CASSMSGRAYEQYF
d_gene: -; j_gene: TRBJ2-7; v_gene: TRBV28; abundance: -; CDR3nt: TGTGCCAGCAGAACGGCCGGGACGCCCTACGAGCAGTACTTC; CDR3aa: CASRTAGTPYEQYF
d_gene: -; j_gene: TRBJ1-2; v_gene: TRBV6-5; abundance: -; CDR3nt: TGTGCCAGCAGGACAGACTATGGCTACACCTTC; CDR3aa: CASRTDYGYTF
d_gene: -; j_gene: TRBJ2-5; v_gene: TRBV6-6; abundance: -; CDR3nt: TGTGCCAGCAGTCCCGACCCAGGGTACCAAGAGACCCAGTACTTC; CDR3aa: CASSPDPGYQETQYF
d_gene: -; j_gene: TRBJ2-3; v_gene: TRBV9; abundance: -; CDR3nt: TGTGCCAACAGCGTAGAAGATAGCGGACCCACAGATACGCAGTATTTT; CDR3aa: CANSVEDSGPTDTQYF
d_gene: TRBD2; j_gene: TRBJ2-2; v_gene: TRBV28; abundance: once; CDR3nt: TGTGCCAGCAGTTTGCGCGGGGGGATCACCGGGGAGCTGTTTTTT; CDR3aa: CASSLRGGITGELFF
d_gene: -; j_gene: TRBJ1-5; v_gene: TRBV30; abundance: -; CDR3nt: TGTGCCTGGACAAACGGAAGGCTCAGCCAGCCCCAGCATTTT; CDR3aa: CAWTNGRLSQPQHF
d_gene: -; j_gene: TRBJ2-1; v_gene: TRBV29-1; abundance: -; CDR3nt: TGCAGCGTTGGCGTTTATAGGAGACTAGGGGCTTCTTACGGTAATGAGCAGTTCTTC; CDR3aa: CSVGVYRRLGASYGNEQFF
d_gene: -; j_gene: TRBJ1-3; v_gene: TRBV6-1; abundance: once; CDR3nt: TGTGCCAGCAGCCCCCTGTCACAGACTGGAAACACCATATATTTT; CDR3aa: CASSPLSQTGNTIYF
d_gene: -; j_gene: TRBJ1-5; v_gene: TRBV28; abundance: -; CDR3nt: TGTGCCAGCAGCACTCGACAGGATAGCAATCAGCCCCAGCATTTT; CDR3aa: CASSTRQDSNQPQHF
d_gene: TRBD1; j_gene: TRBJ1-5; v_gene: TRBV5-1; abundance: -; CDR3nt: TGCGCCAGCAGCTTAGGGACAGGAACTAATCAGCCCCAGCATTTT; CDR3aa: CASSLGTGTNQPQHF
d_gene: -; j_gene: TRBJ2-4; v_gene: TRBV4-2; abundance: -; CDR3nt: TGTGCCAGCAGCCAGGAAGACAGGCTCGGGAACATTCAGTACTTC; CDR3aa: CASSQEDRLGNIQYF
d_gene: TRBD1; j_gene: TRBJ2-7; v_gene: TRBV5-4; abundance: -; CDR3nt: TGTGCCAGCAGCTTTGGGACAGGGGCTCAATACGAGCAGTACTTC; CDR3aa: CASSFGTGAQYEQYF
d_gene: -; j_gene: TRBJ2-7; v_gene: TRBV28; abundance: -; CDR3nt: TGTGCCAGCAGTTCCTTGGGGTCGCTACAGTACTTC; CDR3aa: CASSSLGSLQYF
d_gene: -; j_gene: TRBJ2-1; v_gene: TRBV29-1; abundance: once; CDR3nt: TGCAGCGTTGAAGATGGGGTAAATGAGCAGTTCTTC; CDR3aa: CSVEDGVNEQFF
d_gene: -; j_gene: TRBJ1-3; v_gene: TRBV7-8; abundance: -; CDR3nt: TGTGCCAGCAGCTTAGTAAGGGACTCTGGAAACACCATATATTTT; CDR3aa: CASSLVRDSGNTIYF
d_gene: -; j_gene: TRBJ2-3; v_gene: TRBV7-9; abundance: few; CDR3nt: TGTGCCAGCAGCCGCATCACAGATACGCAGTATTTT; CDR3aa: CASSRITDTQYF
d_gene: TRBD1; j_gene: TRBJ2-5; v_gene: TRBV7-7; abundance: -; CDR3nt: TGTGCCAGCAGCTCGCTGAGGGGGCGCGAGGAGACCCAGTACTTC; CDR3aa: CASSSLRGREETQYF
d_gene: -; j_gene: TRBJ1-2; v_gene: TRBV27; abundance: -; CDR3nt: TGTGCCAGCAGCGTTGACGGGAACTATGGCTACACCTTC; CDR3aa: CASSVDGNYGYTF